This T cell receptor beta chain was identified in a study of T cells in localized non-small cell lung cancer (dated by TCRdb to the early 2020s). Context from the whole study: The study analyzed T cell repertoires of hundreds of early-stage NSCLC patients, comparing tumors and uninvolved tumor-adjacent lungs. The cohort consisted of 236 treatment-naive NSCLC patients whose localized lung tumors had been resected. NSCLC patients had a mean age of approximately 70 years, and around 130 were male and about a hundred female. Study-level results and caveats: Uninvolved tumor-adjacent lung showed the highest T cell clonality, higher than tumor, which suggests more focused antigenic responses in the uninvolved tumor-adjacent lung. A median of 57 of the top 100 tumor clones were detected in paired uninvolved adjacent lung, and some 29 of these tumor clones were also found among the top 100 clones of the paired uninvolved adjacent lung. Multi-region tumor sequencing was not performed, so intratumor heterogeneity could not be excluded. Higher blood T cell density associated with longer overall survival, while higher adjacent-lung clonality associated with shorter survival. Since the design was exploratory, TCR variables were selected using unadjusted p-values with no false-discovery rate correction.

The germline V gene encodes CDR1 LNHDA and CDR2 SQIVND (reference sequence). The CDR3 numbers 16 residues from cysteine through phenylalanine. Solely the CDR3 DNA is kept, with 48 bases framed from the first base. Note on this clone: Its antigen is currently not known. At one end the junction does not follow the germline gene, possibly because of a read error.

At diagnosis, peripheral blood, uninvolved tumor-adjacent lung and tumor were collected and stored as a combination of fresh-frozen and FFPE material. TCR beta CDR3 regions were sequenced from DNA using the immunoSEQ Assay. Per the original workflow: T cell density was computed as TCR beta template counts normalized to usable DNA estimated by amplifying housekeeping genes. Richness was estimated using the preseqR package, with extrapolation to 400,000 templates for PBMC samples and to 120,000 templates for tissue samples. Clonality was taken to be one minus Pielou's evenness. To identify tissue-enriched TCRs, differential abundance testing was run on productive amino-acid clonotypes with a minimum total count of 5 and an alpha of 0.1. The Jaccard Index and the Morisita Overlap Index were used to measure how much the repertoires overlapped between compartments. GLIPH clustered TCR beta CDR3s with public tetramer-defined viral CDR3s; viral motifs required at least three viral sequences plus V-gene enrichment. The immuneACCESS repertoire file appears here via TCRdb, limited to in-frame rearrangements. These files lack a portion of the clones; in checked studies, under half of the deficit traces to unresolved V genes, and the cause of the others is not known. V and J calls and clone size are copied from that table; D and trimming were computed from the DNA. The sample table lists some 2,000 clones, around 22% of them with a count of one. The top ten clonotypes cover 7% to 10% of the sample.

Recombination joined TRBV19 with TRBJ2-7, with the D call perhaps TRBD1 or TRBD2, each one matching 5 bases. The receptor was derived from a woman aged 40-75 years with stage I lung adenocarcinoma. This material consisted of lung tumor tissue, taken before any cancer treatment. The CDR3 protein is CASSIEKLGRPFFMDF. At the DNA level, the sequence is TGTGCCAGTAGTATAGAAAAGCTGGGACGGCCGTTTTTTATGGACTTC.